This TCR beta chain was retrieved from a study of T-cell memory formation after mild COVID-19. About the research overall: TCR clusters mostly belonged to single donors. General study findings and limits: Contracting CD4+ clones lay largely in CM and EM, with CD8+ ones residing in EMRA. Researchers found some responding clones in pre-infection memory, a sign that cross-reactive memory joined.

The V end lost 0 bases, the J end lost 3 bases, and 6 bases lay between the germline ends. Germline assignment: CDR1 SGHRS and CDR2 YFSETQ. CDR3 length: 13 amino acids. In TCRdb, the 5' RACE reads were re-called with MiXCR into one record per CDR3 protein. The sample consists of about 58,000 distinct CDR3 sequences, about a quarter of them appearing once. A note on this clonotype: Its antigen is undetermined.

The sequenced sample was PBMCs or a T cell subset sorted from them (not recorded which). The rearrangement joins TRBV5-1 to TRBJ1-2, with D maybe TRBD1 (5 bases). The receptor was isolated from a man aged 18 to 29 who had mild COVID-19 (a few samples of this study predate the infection). Cell type and time point are not known. The CDR3 protein is CASSLGDDYGYTF. The DNA for the CDR3 is TGCGCCAGCAGCTTGGGGGACGACTATGGCTACACCTTC.